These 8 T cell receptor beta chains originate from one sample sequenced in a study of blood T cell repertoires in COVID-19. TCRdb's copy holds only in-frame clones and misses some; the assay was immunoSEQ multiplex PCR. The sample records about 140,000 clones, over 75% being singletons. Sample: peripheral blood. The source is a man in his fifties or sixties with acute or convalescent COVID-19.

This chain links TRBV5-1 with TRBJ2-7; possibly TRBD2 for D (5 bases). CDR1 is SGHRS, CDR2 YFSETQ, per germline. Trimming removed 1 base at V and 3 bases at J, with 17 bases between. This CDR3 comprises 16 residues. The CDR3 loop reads CASSLTHELGRYEQYF. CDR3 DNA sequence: TGCGCCAGCAGCTTGACACATGAACTAGGGCGCTACGAGCAGTACTTC. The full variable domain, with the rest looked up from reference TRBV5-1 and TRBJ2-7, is KAGVTQTPRYLIKTRGQQVTLSCSPISGHRSVSWYQQTPGQGLQFLFEYFSETQRNKGNFPGRFSGRQFSNSRSEMNVSTLELGDSALYLCASSLTHELGRYEQYFGPGTRLTVT.

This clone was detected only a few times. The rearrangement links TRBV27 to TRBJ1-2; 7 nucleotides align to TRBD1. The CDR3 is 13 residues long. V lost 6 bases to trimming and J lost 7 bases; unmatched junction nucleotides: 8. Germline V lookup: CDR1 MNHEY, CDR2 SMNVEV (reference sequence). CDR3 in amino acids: CASSAGTAVGYTF. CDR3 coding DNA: TGTGCCAGCAGCGCGGGGACAGCTGTTGGCTACACCTTC.

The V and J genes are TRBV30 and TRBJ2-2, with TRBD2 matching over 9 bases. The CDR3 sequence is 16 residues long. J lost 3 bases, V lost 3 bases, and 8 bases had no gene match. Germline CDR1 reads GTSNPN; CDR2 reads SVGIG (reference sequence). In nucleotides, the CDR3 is TGTGCCTGGAGGGGGCTAGCGGGATCTCACACCGGGGAGCTGTTTTTT. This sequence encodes CAWRGLAGSHTGELFF.

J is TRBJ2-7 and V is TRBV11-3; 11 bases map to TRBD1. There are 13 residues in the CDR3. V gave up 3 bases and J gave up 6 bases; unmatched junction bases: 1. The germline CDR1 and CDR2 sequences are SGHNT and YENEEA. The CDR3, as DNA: TGTGCCAGCAGCTTGGGGACAGGGGGCGAGCAGTACTTC. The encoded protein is CASSLGTGGEQYF.

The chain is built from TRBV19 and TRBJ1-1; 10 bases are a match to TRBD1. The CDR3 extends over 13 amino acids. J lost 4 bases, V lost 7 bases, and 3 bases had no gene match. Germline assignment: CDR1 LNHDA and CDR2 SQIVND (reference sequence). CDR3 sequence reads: CASTRTGGTEAFF. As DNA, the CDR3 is TGTGCCAGTACCAGGACAGGGGGCACTGAAGCTTTCTTT.

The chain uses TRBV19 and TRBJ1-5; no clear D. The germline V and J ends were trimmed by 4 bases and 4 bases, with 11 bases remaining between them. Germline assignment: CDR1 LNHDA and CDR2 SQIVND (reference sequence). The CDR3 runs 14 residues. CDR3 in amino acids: CASSKRRENQPQHF. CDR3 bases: TGTGCCAGTAGTAAGAGGCGGGAGAATCAGCCCCAGCATTTT.

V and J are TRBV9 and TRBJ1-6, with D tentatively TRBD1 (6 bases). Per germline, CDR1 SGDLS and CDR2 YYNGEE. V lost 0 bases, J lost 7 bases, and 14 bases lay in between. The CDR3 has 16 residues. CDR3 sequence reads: CASSVEQGVGNSPLHF. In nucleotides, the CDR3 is TGTGCCAGCAGCGTAGAACAGGGTGTAGGAAATTCACCCCTCCACTTT.

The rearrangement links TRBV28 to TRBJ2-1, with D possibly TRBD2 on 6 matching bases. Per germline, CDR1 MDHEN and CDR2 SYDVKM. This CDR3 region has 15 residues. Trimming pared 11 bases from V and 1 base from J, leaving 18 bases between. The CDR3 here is CAGSDGGRSYNEQFF. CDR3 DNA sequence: TGTGCCGGTTCGGACGGGGGTCGGTCCTACAATGAGCAGTTCTTC. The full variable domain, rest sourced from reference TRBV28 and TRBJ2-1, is DVKVTQSSRYLVKRTGEKVFLECVQDMDHENMFWYRQDPGLGLRLIYFSYDVKMKEKGDIPEGYSVSREKKERFSLILESASTNQTSMYLCAGSDGGRSYNEQFFGPGTRLTVL.